This TCR beta chain was found in a study of Ad26.COV2.S vaccination and SARS-CoV-2 variants. Study-wide context: Participant was drawn from the COV1001 Ad26.COV2.S trial arm.

Treatment specified: around 19 received Ad26.COV2.S at low or high dose, single or two shots; 5 received placebo; per-sample allocation not given. All samples were drawn on day 63, counting from the first vaccine or placebo injection. An adult of 18-55 years in Boston served as donor. The CDR3 has 16 amino acids. Trimming removed 1 base from V and 0 bases from J, with 9 bases in between. Looked up from germline, CDR1 is SEHNR and CDR2 is FQNEAQ (reference sequence). As to this clone: Its matching antigen is unknown.

Measured with immunoSEQ multiplex PCR; TCRdb has only the in-frame clones, and not every one. This sample has hundreds of thousands of clones, with 80% to 90% found just once. Study-wide findings and caveats: Measures of TCR breadth and depth may have fallen short of total T cell responses. Participants in the vaccine arm had higher spike-specific TCR breadth; placebo recipients had lower.

The TCR originated in a person aged 18 to 59 who received the Ad26.COV2.S COVID-19 vaccine or a placebo. The specimen comprised peripheral blood, sampled in a trial of Ad26.COV2.S vaccine versus placebo. This chain uses TRBV7-9 with TRBJ2-2, with unresolved D. CDR3 sequence: CASSLGYGTNTGELFF. The CDR3 nucleotides are TGTGCCAGCAGCTTAGGTTACGGAACGAACACCGGGGAGCTGTTTTTT. Together with reference TRBV7-9 and TRBJ2-2, the CDR3 gives the full variable domain: DTGVSQNPRHKITKRGQNVTFRCDPISEHNRLYWYRQTLGQGPEFLTYFQNEAQLEKSRLLSDRFSAERPKGSFSTLEIQRTEQGDSAMYLCASSLGYGTNTGELFFGEGSRLTVL.